Described below is a single TCR beta chain sequence and its context. Its antigen is unidentified. This entry comes from a study of somatic mutations in cytotoxic T cells in rheumatoid arthritis. Whole-study results and caveats: Among rheumatoid arthritis patients, TRBV07 appeared slightly underrepresented, and this finding was left without any adjustment for multiple comparisons.

Germline V gene sequence: CDR1 SGHAT, CDR2 FQNNGV. V was shortened by 0 bases and J by 4 bases, with 16 bases between the two germline ends. CDR3 length: 16 amino acids. Assay used: immunoSEQ multiplex PCR; TCRdb lists only in-frame clones, some missing. The table has approximately 8,200 clones, 65% to 75% seen once. Material for sequencing was CD8+ T cells sorted from blood. The clonotype comes from an adult with rheumatoid arthritis. The genes are TRBV11-2 and TRBJ2-7; the D gene is possibly TRBD1 (5 bases). The CDR3 nucleotides are TGTGCCAGCAGCTTAGATTCTCCAGGGTCGGCGTACGAGCAGTACTTC. This translates into CASSLDSPGSAYEQYF.